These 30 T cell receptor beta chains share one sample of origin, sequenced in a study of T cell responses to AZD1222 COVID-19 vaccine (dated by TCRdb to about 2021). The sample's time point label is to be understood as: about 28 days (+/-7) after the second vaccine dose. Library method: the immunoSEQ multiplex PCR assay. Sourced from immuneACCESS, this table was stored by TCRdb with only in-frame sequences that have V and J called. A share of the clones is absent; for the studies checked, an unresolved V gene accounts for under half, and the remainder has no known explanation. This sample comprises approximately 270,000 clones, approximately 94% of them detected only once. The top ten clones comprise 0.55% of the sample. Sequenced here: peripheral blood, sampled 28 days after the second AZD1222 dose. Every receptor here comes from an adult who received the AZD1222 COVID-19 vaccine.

CDR3 sequence (DNA): TGTGCCAGCAGTTTAGGGACAGGGGGTGGGCAAGAGACCCAGTACTTC. Protein product: CASSLGTGGGQETQYF. The chain links TRBV27 to TRBJ2-5; 11 positions match TRBD1. Per the germline V gene, CDR1 is MNHEY and CDR2 is SMNVEV (reference sequence). The CDR3 sequence is 16 residues long. J was trimmed by 2 bases and V by 2 bases; bases with no gene match: 4.

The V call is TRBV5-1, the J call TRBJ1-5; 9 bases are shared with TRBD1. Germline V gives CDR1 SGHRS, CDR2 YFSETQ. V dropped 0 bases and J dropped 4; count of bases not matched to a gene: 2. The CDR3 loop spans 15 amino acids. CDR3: CASSLDGQGNQPQHF. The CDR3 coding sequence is TGCGCCAGCAGCTTGGATGGACAGGGGAATCAGCCCCAGCATTTT.

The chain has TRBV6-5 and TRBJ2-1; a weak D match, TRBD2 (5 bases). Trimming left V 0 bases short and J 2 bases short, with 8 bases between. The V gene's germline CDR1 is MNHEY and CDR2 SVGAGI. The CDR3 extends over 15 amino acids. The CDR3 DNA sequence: TGTGCCAGCAGTTACTCGCTAGCCCCCTACAATGAGCAGTTCTTC. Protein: CASSYSLAPYNEQFF.

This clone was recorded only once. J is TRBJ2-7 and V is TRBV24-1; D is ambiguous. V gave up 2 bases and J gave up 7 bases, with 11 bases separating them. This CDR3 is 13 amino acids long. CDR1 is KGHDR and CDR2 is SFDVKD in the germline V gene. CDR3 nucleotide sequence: TGTGCCACCAGTGATTCGGATAGCAATGAGCAGTACTTC. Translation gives CATSDSDSNEQYF.

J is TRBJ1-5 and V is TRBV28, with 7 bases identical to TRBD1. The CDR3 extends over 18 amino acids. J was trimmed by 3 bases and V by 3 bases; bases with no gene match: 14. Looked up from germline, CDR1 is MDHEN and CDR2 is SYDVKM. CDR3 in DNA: TGTGCCAGCAGTTTGGGCCCCTTACAGGGGTCGGACAATCAGCCCCAGCATTTT. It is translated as CASSLGPLQGSDNQPQHF.

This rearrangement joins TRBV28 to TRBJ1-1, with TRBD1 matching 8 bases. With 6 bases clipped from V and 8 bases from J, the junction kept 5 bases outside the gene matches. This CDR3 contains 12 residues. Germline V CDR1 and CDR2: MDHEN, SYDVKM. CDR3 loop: CASRPGGLEAFF. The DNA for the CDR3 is TGTGCCAGCAGGCCAGGGGGCTTGGAAGCTTTCTTT.

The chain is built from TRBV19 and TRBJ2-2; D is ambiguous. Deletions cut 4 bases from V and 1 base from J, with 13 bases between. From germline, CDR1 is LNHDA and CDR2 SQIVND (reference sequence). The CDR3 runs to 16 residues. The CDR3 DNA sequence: TGTGCCAGTAGTAACCTCTGGAGTGAGAACACCGGGGAGCTGTTTTTT. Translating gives CASSNLWSENTGELFF. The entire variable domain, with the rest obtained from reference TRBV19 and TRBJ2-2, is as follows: DGGITQSPKYLFRKEGQNVTLSCEQNLNHDAMYWYRQDPGQGLRLIYYSQIVNDFQKGDIAEGYSVSREKKESFPLTVTSAQKNPTAFYLCASSNLWSENTGELFFGEGSRLTVL.

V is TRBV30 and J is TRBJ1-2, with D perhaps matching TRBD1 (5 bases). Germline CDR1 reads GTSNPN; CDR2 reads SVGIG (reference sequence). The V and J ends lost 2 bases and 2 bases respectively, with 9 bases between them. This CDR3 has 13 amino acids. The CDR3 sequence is CAWSSGRNYGYTF. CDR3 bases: TGTGCCTGGAGTTCGGGACGGAACTATGGCTACACCTTC.

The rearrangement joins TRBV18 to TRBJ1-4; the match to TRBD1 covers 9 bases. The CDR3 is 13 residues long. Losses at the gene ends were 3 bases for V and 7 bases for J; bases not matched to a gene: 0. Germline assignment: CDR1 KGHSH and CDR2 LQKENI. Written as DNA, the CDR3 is TGTGCCAGCTCACCGGGACAGGGTGAAAAACTGTTTTTT. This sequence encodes CASSPGQGEKLFF.

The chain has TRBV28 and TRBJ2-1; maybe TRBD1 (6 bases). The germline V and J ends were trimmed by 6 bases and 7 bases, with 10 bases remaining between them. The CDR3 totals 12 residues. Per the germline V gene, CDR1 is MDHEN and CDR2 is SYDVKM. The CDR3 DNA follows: TGTGCCAGCAGACGACAGGTAAATGAGCAGTTCTTC. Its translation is CASRRQVNEQFF.

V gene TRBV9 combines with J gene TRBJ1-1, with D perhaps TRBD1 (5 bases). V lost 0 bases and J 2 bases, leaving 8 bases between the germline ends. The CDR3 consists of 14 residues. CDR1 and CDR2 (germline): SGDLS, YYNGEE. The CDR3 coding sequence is TGTGCCAGCAGCGTAGGCAGGGCTAACACTGAAGCTTTCTTT. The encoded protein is CASSVGRANTEAFF.

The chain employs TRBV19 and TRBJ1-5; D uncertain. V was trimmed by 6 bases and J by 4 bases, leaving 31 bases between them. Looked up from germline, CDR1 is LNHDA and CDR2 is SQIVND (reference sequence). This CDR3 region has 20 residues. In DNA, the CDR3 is TGTGCCAGTAGACGTACACCGGGAGATCTACTTAGCCGTGGAAATCAGCCCCAGCATTTT. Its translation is CASRRTPGDLLSRGNQPQHF.

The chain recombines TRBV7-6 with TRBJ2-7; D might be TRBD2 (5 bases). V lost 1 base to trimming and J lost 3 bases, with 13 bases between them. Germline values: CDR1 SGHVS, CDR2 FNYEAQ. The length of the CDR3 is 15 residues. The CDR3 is CASSLETGRNYEQYF. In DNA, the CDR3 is TGTGCCAGCAGCTTAGAGACGGGAAGGAACTACGAGCAGTACTTC.

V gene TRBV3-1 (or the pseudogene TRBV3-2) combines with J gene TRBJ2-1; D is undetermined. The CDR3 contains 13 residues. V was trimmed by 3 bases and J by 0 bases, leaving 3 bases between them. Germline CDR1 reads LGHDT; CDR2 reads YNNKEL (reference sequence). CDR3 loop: CASSHSSYNEQFF. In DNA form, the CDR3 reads TGTGCCAGCAGCCATAGCTCCTACAATGAGCAGTTCTTC.

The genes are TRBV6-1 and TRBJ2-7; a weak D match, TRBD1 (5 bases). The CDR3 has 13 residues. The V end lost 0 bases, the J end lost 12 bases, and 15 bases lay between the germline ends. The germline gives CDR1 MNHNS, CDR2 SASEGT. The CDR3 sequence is CASSEAATVLRYF. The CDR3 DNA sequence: TGTGCCAGCAGTGAAGCGGCGACAGTCCTTAGGTACTTC.

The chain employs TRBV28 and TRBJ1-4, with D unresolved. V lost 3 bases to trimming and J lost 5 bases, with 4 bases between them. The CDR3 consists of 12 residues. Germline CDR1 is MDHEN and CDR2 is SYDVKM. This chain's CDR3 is CASSFPNEKLFF. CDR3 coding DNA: TGTGCCAGCAGTTTCCCAAATGAAAAACTGTTTTTT.

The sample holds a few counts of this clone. As DNA, the CDR3 is TGTGCCAGCAGACCCGGGACAGCCAGCCTTCAAAATGAAAAACTGTTTTTT. This gives the protein CASRPGTASLQNEKLFF. This chain connects TRBV7-9 to TRBJ1-4; 7 bases are a match to TRBD1. Germline V gives CDR1 SEHNR, CDR2 FQNEAQ (reference sequence). V shed 6 bases, J shed 5 bases, and the junction held 15 bases outside the gene matches. There are 17 residues in the CDR3. The complete variable domain, with remaining parts taken from reference TRBV7-9 and TRBJ1-4, reads DTGVSQNPRHKITKRGQNVTFRCDPISEHNRLYWYRQTLGQGPEFLTYFQNEAQLEKSRLLSDRFSAERPKGSFSTLEIQRTEQGDSAMYLCASRPGTASLQNEKLFFGSGTQLSVL.

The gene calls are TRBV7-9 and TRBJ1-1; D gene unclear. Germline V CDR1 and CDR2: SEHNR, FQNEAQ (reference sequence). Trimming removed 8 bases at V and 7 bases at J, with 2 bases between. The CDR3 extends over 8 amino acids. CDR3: CASGEAFF. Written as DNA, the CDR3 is TGTGCCAGCGGTGAAGCTTTCTTT.

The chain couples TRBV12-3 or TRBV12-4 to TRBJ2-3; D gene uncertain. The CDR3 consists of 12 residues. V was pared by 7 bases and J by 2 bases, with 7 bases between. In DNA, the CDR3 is TGTGCCAGCACCTCCGACACAGATACGCAGTATTTT. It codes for CASTSDTDTQYF.

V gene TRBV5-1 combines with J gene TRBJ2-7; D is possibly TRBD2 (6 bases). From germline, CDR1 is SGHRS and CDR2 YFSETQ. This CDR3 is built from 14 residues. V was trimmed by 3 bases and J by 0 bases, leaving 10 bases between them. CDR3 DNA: TGCGCCAGCAGCTCGTTAGCGGCCTCCTACGAGCAGTACTTC. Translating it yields CASSSLAASYEQYF.

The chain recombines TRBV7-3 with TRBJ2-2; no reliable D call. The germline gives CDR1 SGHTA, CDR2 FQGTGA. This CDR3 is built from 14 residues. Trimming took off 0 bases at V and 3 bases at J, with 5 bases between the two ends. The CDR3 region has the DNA TGTGCCAGCAGCTTAACTCGGGACACCGGGGAGCTGTTTTTT. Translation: CASSLTRDTGELFF.

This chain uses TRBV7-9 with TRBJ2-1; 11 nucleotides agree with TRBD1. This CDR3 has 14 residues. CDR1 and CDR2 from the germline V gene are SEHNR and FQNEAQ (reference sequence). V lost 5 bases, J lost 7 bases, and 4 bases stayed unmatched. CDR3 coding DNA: TGTGCCAGCAGCGACGGACAGGGGGCGAATGAGCAGTTCTTC. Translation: CASSDGQGANEQFF.

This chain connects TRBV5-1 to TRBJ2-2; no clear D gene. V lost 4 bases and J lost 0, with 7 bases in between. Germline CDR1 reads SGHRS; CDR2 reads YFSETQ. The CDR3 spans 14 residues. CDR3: CASSPGANTGELFF. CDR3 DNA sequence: TGCGCCAGCAGCCCGGGCGCGAACACCGGGGAGCTGTTTTTT.

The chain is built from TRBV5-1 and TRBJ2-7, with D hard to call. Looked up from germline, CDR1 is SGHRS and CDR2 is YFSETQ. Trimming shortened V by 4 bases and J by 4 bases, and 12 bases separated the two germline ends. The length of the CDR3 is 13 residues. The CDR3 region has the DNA TGCGCCAGCAGCCCCTCAAAGCAGTACGAGCAGTACTTC. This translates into CASSPSKQYEQYF.

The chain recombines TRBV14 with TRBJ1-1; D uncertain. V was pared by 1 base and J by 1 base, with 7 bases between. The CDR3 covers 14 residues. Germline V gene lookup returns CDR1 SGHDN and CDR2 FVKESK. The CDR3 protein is CASSQVGGNTEAFF. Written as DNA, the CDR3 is TGTGCCAGCAGCCAAGTAGGAGGGAACACTGAAGCTTTCTTT.

The CDR3 is CASSLQGTEQFF. As DNA, the CDR3 is TGTGCCAGCAGCTTACAGGGGACTGAGCAGTTCTTC. J is TRBJ2-1 and V is TRBV5-4; 7 nucleotides match TRBD1. Losses at the gene ends were 2 bases for V and 9 bases for J; bases not matched to a gene: 2. Per the germline V gene, CDR1 is SGHNT and CDR2 is YYREEE (reference sequence). The CDR3 loop spans 12 amino acids.

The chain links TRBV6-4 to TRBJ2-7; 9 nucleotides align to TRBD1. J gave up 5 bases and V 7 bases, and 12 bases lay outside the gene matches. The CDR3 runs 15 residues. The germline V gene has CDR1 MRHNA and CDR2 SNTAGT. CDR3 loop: CASIPAGTGSHEQYF. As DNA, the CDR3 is TGTGCCAGCATTCCGGCCGGGACAGGGTCCCACGAGCAGTACTTC.

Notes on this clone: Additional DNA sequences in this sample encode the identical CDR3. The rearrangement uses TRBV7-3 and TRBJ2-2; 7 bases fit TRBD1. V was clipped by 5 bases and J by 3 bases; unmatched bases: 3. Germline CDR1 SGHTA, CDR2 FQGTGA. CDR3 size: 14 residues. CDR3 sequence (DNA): TGTGCCAGCAGCCTAGGGACAGACACCGGGGAGCTGTTTTTT. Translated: CASSLGTDTGELFF.

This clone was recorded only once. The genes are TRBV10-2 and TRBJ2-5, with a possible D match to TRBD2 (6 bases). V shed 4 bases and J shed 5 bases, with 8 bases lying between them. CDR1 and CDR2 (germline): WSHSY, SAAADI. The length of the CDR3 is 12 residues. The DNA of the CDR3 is TGCGCCAGCAGTGGGGGGAGGGAGACCCAGTACTTC. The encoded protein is CASSGGRETQYF.

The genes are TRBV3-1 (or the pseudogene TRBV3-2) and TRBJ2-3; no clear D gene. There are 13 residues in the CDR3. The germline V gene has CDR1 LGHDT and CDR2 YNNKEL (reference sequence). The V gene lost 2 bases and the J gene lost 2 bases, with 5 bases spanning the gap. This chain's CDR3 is CASSQRITDTQYF. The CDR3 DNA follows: TGTGCCAGCAGCCAAAGGATCACAGATACGCAGTATTTT.